One T cell receptor (beta chain) is described in this entry. Its cognate antigen is unknown. Reverse transcription of all isolated RNA meant that expressed TCRB transcripts were sequenced. Data came from immunoSEQ multiplex PCR; TCRdb stores just in-frame clones and leaves some out. The table shows more than 250,000 clones, with less than 30% occurring only once. This sample is drawn from a study of beta chain features in type 1 diabetes. Findings of the study overall: Cells expressing TCR highly could be over-represented by cDNA sequencing. For Type 1 diabetes patients, all four CD4+ subsets carried TCRB CDR3s that were moderately but significantly shorter.

Trimming took off 8 bases at V and 0 bases at J, with 14 bases between the two ends. The CDR3 spans 15 residues. Germline CDR1 reads LNHDA; CDR2 reads SQIVND (reference sequence). J is TRBJ1-5 and V is TRBV19; D not certain. Material for sequencing was naive CD4+ T cells from blood. This TCR was recovered from a woman aged 30 to 39 with type 1 diabetes. The CDR3, as DNA: TGTGCCAGTGGAGGGCTACTTTATAGCAATCAGCCCCAGCATTTT. Its translation: CASGGLLYSNQPQHF.